This T cell receptor beta chain was recorded in a study of T cell responses to AZD1222 COVID-19 vaccine. Second-dose recipients at about 4 or about 12 weeks were treated as one pooled group. A note on this clone: Its antigen remains unidentified.

Profiled with immunoSEQ multiplex PCR; TCRdb holds only in-frame clones, not every one. The profile covers 150,000 to 250,000 clones, with roughly 92% appearing a single time and about 3.5% taken by the ten largest. Overall study findings and caveats: Most donors were white British, females outnumbered males, and clonal diversity was possibly underestimated. The span of vaccine-associated CD4 TCRs extended across spike, with dominance at 160-218 and 743-854.

This TCR derives from an adult who received the AZD1222 COVID-19 vaccine. The sample was peripheral blood, taken 28 days after the second AZD1222 dose.

CDR3 protein: CASSPDRDYGYTF. CDR3 sequence (DNA): TGTGCCAGCTCACCAGACAGGGACTATGGCTACACCTTC. J is TRBJ1-2 and V is TRBV18; TRBD1 agrees at 7 bases. This CDR3 has 13 amino acids. Trimming at V came to 2 bases and at J to 3 bases, leaving 0 bases not matched to a gene. Germline CDR1 and CDR2: KGHSH and LQKENI. The complete variable domain, with remaining parts taken from reference TRBV18 and TRBJ1-2, reads NAGVMQNPRHLVRRRGQEARLRCSPMKGHSHVYWYRQLPEEGLKFMVYLQKENIIDESGMPKERFSAEFPKEGPSILRIQQVVRGDSAAYFCASSPDRDYGYTFGSGTRLTVV.